The sequence of this T cell receptor (beta chain) was determined in a study of identifying expanded T cells in peripheral blood. The study's findings and limits: Across healthy donors, higher total template counts meant significantly greater approximately 2-week count variance.

Comment on this clone: What it binds is not known.

The CDR3 spans 15 residues. Germline-derived CDR1 and CDR2 are MNHNY and SVGAGI (reference sequence). The V segment lost 5 bases and the J segment 7 bases; nucleotides outside the gene matches: 11. Using immunoSEQ multiplex PCR, the repertoire was profiled, and TCRdb retains in-frame clones only, with some absent. The sample contains some 99,000 clones, 88% of which appear only once. The sequence was obtained from a person between 18 and 75 years old in good health. The sample taken for sequencing was blood. This chain connects TRBV6-6 to TRBJ2-1; 7 bases map to TRBD2. The CDR3: CASSRAAGVGNEQFF. The CDR3 DNA reads as TGTGCCAGCAGTCGGGCGGCGGGAGTTGGGAATGAGCAGTTCTTC.